A selection of T cell receptor beta chains follows, all from one sample in a study of T cells in localized non-small cell lung cancer. Profiling relied on immunoSEQ multiplex PCR, and the TCRdb table lists in-frame clones only, not all of them. The repertoire holds roughly 2,600 clones, with more than 20% as singletons. Sequences were derived from lung tumor tissue, sampled before any cancer treatment. The origin of the receptors is a male donor older than 55 with stage II lung adenocarcinoma. CDR3s include the opening cysteine and the closing phenylalanine or tryptophan. D genes are given only for firm matches. For some rows the clone size is stated as once, few or many, or as a class when expanded; others skip it.

size: few; J: TRBJ1-1; V: TRBV9; D: .; CDR3: CATGPPNTEAFF; DNA: TGTGCCACCGGGCCGCCGAACACTGAAGCTTTCTTT
size: .; J: TRBJ2-2; V: TRBV12-5; D: .; CDR3: CAIPDRGELFF; DNA: TGTGCCATTCCAGACCGCGGGGAGCTGTTTTTT
size: once; J: TRBJ1-2; V: TRBV29-1; D: .; CDR3: CSVLNSGESYASGYTF; DNA: TGCAGCGTTTTAAATTCGGGAGAATCCTATGCCAGTGGCTACACCTTC
size: .; J: TRBJ2-3; V: TRBV4-1; D: TRBD2; CDR3: CASSRPLAGGPPDTQYF; DNA: TGCGCCAGCAGCCGACCTCTGGCGGGGGGGCCGCCAGATACGCAGTATTTT
size: .; J: TRBJ2-7; V: TRBV9; D: TRBD1; CDR3: CASGDRVTYEQYF; DNA: TGTGCCAGCGGGGACAGGGTAACCTACGAGCAGTACTTC
size: .; J: TRBJ2-3; V: TRBV15; D: .; CDR3: CATSRDRWAPTQYF; DNA: TGTGCCACCAGCAGAGATCGTTGGGCCCCCACCCAGTATTTT
size: few; J: TRBJ1-5; V: TRBV4-1; D: .; CDR3: CASSKKYLDQPQHF; DNA: TGCGCCAGCAGCAAAAAGTACCTAGATCAGCCCCAGCATTTT
size: few; J: TRBJ1-1; V: TRBV11-3; D: .; CDR3: CASSSHAGGNTEAFF; DNA: TGTGCCAGCAGCTCCCACGCCGGGGGGAACACTGAAGCTTTCTTT
size: .; J: TRBJ1-1; V: TRBV6-8; D: .; CDR3: CASSYYGPLNTEAFF; DNA: TGTGCCAGCAGTTACTACGGTCCCTTGAACACTGAAGCTTTCTTT
size: medium-sized; J: TRBJ2-3; V: TRBV11-3; D: .; CDR3: CASSPVWGSADTQYF; DNA: TGTGCCAGCAGCCCAGTCTGGGGATCAGCAGATACGCAGTATTTT
size: .; J: TRBJ2-5; V: TRBV28; D: .; CDR3: CASSDRTARQETQYF; DNA: TGTGCCAGCAGTGATAGGACCGCCCGTCAAGAGACCCAGTACTTC
size: .; J: TRBJ2-7; V: TRBV19; D: TRBD2; CDR3: CASSLGTSGNEQYF; DNA: TGTGCCAGTAGTCTCGGGACTAGCGGGAACGAGCAGTACTTC
size: medium-sized; J: TRBJ1-2; V: TRBV9; D: TRBD1; CDR3: CASSGGTTGGSYGYTF; DNA: TGTGCCAGCAGCGGTGGAACTACAGGGGGGAGTTATGGCTACACCTTC
size: .; J: TRBJ1-6; V: TRBV5-1; D: .; CDR3: CASSFSLAGTLNSPLHF; DNA: TGCGCCAGCAGCTTCTCCTTGGCAGGGACCCTTAATTCACCCCTCCACTTT
size: .; J: TRBJ2-7; V: TRBV11-3; D: TRBD1; CDR3: CASSSPGQGTYEQYF; DNA: TGTGCCAGCAGCTCACCGGGACAGGGGACCTACGAGCAGTACTTC
size: few; J: TRBJ1-1; V: TRBV6-8; D: .; CDR3: CASVGGISEAFF; DNA: TGTGCCAGCGTGGGGGGTATCTCTGAAGCTTTCTTT
size: .; J: TRBJ1-1; V: TRBV15; D: TRBD1; CDR3: CATSSQGYGTEAFF; DNA: TGTGCCACCAGTTCACAGGGGTACGGCACTGAAGCTTTCTTT
size: once; J: TRBJ2-7; V: TRBV19; D: TRBD1; CDR3: CASSYGTGYSYEQYF; DNA: TGTGCCAGTAGTTATGGGACAGGCTACTCCTACGAGCAGTACTTC
size: few; J: TRBJ2-3; V: TRBV6-8; D: TRBD1; CDR3: CASSPGQGSDTQYF; DNA: TGTGCCAGCAGTCCCGGACAGGGCTCAGATACGCAGTATTTT
size: .; J: TRBJ2-7; V: TRBV5-1; D: .; CDR3: CASSTERVVDEQYF; DNA: TGCGCCAGCAGCACCGAACGGGTCGTGGACGAGCAGTACTTC
size: medium-sized; J: TRBJ2-5; V: TRBV6-1; D: TRBD2; CDR3: CASSEVATGGGETQYF; DNA: TGTGCCAGCAGTGAAGTCGCCACGGGAGGCGGAGAGACCCAGTACTTC
size: .; J: TRBJ2-1; V: TRBV19; D: TRBD1; CDR3: CASSINNRGNEQFF; DNA: TGTGCCAGTAGTATTAACAACAGGGGAAATGAGCAGTTCTTC
size: few; J: TRBJ1-1; V: TRBV12-2; D: .; CDR3: CATKPDLGRTEAFF; DNA: TGTGCCACCAAACCTGACCTGGGACGGACTGAAGCTTTCTTT
size: .; J: TRBJ2-7; V: TRBV28; D: TRBD1; CDR3: CASSLWTGVREQYF; DNA: TGTGCCAGCAGTTTATGGACAGGGGTGCGGGAGCAGTACTTC
size: .; J: TRBJ2-1; V: TRBV12-5; D: TRBD1; CDR3: CASGMGQGRFNEQFF; DNA: TGTGCTAGTGGCATGGGACAGGGAAGATTCAATGAGCAGTTCTTC
size: .; J: TRBJ1-5; V: TRBV16; D: TRBD1; CDR3: CASSHRGGDQPQHF; DNA: TGTGCCAGCAGCCACAGGGGGGGAGATCAGCCCCAGCATTTT
size: .; J: TRBJ2-1; V: TRBV6-8; D: TRBD1; CDR3: CAISGIGQGFDNEQFF; DNA: TGTGCCATCAGTGGAATTGGACAGGGTTTTGACAATGAGCAGTTCTTC
size: .; J: TRBJ1-1; V: TRBV18; D: .; CDR3: CASSPGGAEAFF; DNA: TGTGCCAGCTCACCCGGCGGCGCTGAAGCTTTCTTT
size: .; J: TRBJ2-6; V: TRBV28; D: .; CDR3: CASSTGFGANVLTF; DNA: TGTGCCAGCAGTACAGGGTTTGGGGCCAACGTCCTGACTTTC
size: few; J: TRBJ2-1; V: TRBV9; D: TRBD2; CDR3: CASRELAAGGYNEQFF; DNA: TGTGCCAGCAGGGAACTAGCGGCGGGGGGATACAATGAGCAGTTCTTC
size: few; J: TRBJ1-5; V: TRBV29-1; D: .; CDR3: CSVEFGRGQPQHF; DNA: TGCAGCGTTGAATTTGGGAGGGGTCAGCCCCAGCATTTT
size: .; J: TRBJ2-1; V: TRBV5-1; D: TRBD2; CDR3: CASSSPLHSGNPYNEQFF; DNA: TGCGCCAGCAGCTCCCCCCTCCATAGCGGGAACCCATACAATGAGCAGTTCTTC
size: .; J: TRBJ1-4; V: TRBV5-1; D: .; CDR3: CASSLSQSTNEKLFF; DNA: TGCGCCAGCAGCTTATCCCAGTCAACTAATGAAAAACTGTTTTTT
size: few; J: TRBJ1-5; V: TRBV15; D: TRBD1; CDR3: CATSNPTGVVNQPQHF; DNA: TGTGCCACCAGCAATCCGACAGGGGTGGTCAATCAGCCCCAGCATTTT
size: few; J: TRBJ2-2; V: TRBV4-1; D: TRBD1; CDR3: CASSPPPDRVDTGELFF; DNA: TGCGCCAGCAGCCCTCCACCGGACAGGGTGGACACCGGGGAGCTGTTTTTT
size: .; J: TRBJ2-2; V: TRBV15; D: TRBD1; CDR3: CATSRDRAAGELFF; DNA: TGTGCCACCAGCAGGGACAGGGCGGCCGGGGAGCTGTTTTTT
size: .; J: TRBJ2-1; V: TRBV19; D: .; CDR3: CASVGAYPLTEQFF; DNA: TGTGCCAGTGTTGGAGCCTACCCCCTGACTGAGCAGTTCTTC
size: .; J: TRBJ2-7; V: TRBV28; D: .; CDR3: CASTPSSYEQYF; DNA: TGTGCCAGCACTCCTTCCTCCTACGAGCAGTACTTC
size: few; J: TRBJ2-1; V: TRBV6-8; D: TRBD1; CDR3: CASNFDRGSYNEQFF; DNA: TGTGCCAGCAATTTCGACAGGGGATCCTACAATGAGCAGTTCTTC
size: few; J: TRBJ2-7; V: TRBV4-1; D: .; CDR3: CASSQAPTGGEQYF; DNA: TGCGCCAGCAGCCAAGCCCCGACTGGTGGCGAGCAGTACTTC
size: .; J: TRBJ2-5; V: TRBV11-3; D: TRBD2; CDR3: CASSLGTSAQETQYF; DNA: TGTGCCAGCAGCTTGGGGACTAGCGCTCAAGAGACCCAGTACTTC
size: few; J: TRBJ1-1; V: TRBV5-1; D: TRBD1; CDR3: CASSLRAGGPTEAFF; DNA: TGCGCCAGCAGCTTGCGCGCAGGGGGCCCGACTGAAGCTTTCTTT
size: .; J: TRBJ2-6; V: TRBV19; D: .; CDR3: CASSQGHPGANVLTF; DNA: TGTGCCAGTAGTCAGGGCCATCCTGGGGCCAACGTCCTGACTTTC
size: medium-sized; J: TRBJ1-4; V: TRBV11-3; D: .; CDR3: CASSLDGPEGEKLFF; DNA: TGTGCCAGCAGCTTGGACGGACCCGAAGGTGAAAAACTGTTTTTT
size: medium-sized; J: TRBJ1-2; V: TRBV9; D: .; CDR3: CASSPLGGGAYGYTF; DNA: TGTGCCAGCAGCCCCTTAGGGGGGGGAGCTTATGGCTACACCTTC
size: .; J: TRBJ2-3; V: TRBV5-1; D: .; CDR3: CASSYGAQASTDTQYF; DNA: TGCGCCAGCAGCTACGGGGCACAGGCTAGCACAGATACGCAGTATTTT
size: .; J: TRBJ1-1; V: TRBV9; D: .; CDR3: CASKGFNTEAFF; DNA: TGTGCCAGCAAGGGTTTCAACACTGAAGCTTTCTTT
size: .; J: TRBJ2-7; V: TRBV30; D: TRBD1; CDR3: CAWRGTAPSSYEQYF; DNA: TGTGCCTGGAGGGGGACAGCGCCGAGCTCCTACGAGCAGTACTTC
size: .; J: TRBJ2-7; V: TRBV6-8; D: .; CDR3: CASSGRPGTYYEQYF; DNA: TGTGCCAGCAGCGGGCGACCCGGGACGTACTACGAGCAGTACTTC
size: .; J: TRBJ1-2; V: TRBV19; D: .; CDR3: CASSSRTVSNYGYTF; DNA: TGTGCCAGTAGTTCCCGGACAGTTTCTAACTATGGCTACACCTTC
size: .; J: TRBJ2-1; V: TRBV19; D: TRBD2; CDR3: CASSDYGGALSNEQFF; DNA: TGTGCCAGTAGTGATTACGGGGGGGCTTTGTCCAATGAGCAGTTCTTC
size: few; J: TRBJ1-2; V: TRBV6-8; D: .; CDR3: CASSGTGNYGYTF; DNA: TGTGCCAGCAGTGGTACAGGAAACTATGGCTACACCTTC
size: .; J: TRBJ2-7; V: TRBV30; D: .; CDR3: CAWSVRGAGFYEQYF; DNA: TGTGCCTGGAGTGTGAGAGGGGCAGGGTTTTACGAGCAGTACTTC
size: .; J: TRBJ1-1; V: TRBV18; D: .; CDR3: CASSTWGTEAFF; DNA: TGTGCCAGCTCAACATGGGGCACTGAAGCTTTCTTT
size: medium-sized; J: TRBJ1-2; V: TRBV2; D: TRBD1; CDR3: CASSLDRANGYTF; DNA: TGTGCCAGCAGCCTAGACAGGGCAAATGGCTACACCTTC